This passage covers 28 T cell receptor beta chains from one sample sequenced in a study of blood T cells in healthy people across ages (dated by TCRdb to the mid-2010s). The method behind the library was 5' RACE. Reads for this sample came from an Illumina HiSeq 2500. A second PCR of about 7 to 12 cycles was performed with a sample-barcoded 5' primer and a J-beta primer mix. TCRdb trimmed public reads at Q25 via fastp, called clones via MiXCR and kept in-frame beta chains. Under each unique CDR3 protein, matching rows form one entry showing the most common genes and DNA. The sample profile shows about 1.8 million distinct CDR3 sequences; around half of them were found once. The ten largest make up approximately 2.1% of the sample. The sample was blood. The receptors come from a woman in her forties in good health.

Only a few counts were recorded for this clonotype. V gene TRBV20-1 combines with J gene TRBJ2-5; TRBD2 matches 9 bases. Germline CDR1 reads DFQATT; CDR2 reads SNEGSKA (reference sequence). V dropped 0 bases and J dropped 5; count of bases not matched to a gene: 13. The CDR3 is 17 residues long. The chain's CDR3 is CSAREPTSGLPGETQYF. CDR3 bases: TGCAGTGCTAGAGAGCCGACTAGCGGACTTCCCGGGGAGACCCAGTACTTC.

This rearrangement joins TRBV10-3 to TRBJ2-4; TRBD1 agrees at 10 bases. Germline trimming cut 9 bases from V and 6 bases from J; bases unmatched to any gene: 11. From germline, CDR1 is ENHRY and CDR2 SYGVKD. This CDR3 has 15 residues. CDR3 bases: TGTGCCATGCCCGACCGGGGGACAGGGGCAAACATTCAGTACTTC. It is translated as CAMPDRGTGANIQYF.

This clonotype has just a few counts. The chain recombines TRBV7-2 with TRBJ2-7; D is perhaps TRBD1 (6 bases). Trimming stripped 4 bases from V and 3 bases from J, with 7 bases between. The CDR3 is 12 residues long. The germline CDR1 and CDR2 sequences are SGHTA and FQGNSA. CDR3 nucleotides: TGTGCCAGCAGCTACAGGGACTACGAGCAGTACTTC. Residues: CASSYRDYEQYF.

This chain's CDR3 is CASSSRQSTEAFF. The CDR3 region has the DNA TGTGCCAGCAGCTCACGACAAAGCACTGAAGCTTTCTTT. The chain couples TRBV7-2 to TRBJ1-1; no reliable D call. The CDR3 consists of 13 residues. V gave up 4 bases and J gave up 4 bases, with 10 bases separating them. The germline V gene has CDR1 SGHTA and CDR2 FQGNSA. The whole variable domain, remainder taken from reference TRBV7-2 and TRBJ1-1, is GAGVSQSPSNKVTEKGKDVELRCDPISGHTALYWYRQSLGQGLEFLIYFQGNSAPDKSGLPSDRFSAERTGGSVSTLTIQRTQQEDSAVYLCASSSRQSTEAFFGQGTRLTVV.

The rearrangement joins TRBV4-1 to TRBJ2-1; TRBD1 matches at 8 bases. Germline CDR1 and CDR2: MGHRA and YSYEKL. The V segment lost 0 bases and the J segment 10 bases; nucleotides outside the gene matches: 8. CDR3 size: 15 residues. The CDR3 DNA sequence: TGCGCCAGCAGCCAAGATAGGGGACAGGTTATGGAGCAGTTCTTC. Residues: CASSQDRGQVMEQFF.

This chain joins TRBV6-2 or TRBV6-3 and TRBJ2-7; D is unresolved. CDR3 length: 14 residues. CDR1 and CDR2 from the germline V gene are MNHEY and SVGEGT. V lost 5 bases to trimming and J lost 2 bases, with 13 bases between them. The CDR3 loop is CASSPRTRTYEQYF. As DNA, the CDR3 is TGTGCCAGCAGTCCCCGGACGAGGACCTACGAGCAGTACTTC.

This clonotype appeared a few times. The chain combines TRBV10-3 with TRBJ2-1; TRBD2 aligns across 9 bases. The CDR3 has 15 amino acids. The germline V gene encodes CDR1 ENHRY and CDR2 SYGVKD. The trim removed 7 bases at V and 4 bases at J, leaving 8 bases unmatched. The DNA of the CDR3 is TGTGCCATCAATTCCCGGACTAGCGAGTACAATGAGCAGTTCTTC. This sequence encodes CAINSRTSEYNEQFF.

CDR3 sequence: CASSFRIGASGIGRQFF. The CDR3 region has the DNA TGTGCCAGCAGCTTTCGGATAGGGGCTAGCGGAATAGGCAGGCAGTTCTTC. This chain uses TRBV11-1 with TRBJ2-1; 7 bases are a match to TRBD2. Unmatched junction bases numbered 20, after V lost 3 bases and J lost 12 bases. This CDR3 contains 17 residues. Per germline, CDR1 SGHAT and CDR2 FQDESV (reference sequence).

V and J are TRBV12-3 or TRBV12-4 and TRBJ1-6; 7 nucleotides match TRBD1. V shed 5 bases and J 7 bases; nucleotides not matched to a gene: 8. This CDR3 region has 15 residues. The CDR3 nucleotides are TGTGCCAGCAGTCTAGGGACAGCCACCAATTCACCCCTCCACTTT. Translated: CASSLGTATNSPLHF.

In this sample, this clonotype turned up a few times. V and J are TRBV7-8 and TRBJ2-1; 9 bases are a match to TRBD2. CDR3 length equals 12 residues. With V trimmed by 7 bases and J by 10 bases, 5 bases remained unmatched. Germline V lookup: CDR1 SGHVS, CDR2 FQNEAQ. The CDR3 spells CASMGLAPEQFF. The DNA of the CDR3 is TGTGCCAGCATGGGACTAGCACCCGAGCAGTTCTTC.

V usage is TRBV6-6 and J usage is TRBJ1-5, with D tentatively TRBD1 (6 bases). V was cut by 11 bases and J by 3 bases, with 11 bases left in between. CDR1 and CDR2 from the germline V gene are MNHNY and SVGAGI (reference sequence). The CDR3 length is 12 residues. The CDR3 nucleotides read TGTGCCGCGGGGGGGCTCAATCAGCCCCAGCATTTT. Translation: CAAGGLNQPQHF.

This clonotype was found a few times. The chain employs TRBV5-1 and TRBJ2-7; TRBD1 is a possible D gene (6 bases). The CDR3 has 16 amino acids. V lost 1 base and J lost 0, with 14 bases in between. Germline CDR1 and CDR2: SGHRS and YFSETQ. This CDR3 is CASSLRLTGSSYEQYF. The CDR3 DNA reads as TGCGCCAGCAGCTTGCGCTTGACAGGCAGCTCCTACGAGCAGTACTTC.

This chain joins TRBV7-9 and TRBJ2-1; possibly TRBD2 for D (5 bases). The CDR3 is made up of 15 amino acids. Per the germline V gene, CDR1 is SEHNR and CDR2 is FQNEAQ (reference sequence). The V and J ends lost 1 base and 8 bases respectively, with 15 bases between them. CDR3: CASSLGSAGMDEQFF. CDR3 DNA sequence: TGTGCCAGCAGCTTAGGTTCGGCGGGCATGGATGAGCAGTTCTTC.

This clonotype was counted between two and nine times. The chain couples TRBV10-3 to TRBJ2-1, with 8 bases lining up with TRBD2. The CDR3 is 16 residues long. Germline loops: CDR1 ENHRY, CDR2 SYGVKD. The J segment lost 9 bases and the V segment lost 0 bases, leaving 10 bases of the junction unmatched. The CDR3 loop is CAISESRAGARFEQFF. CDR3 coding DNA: TGTGCCATCAGTGAGTCGCGAGCGGGGGCCCGGTTTGAGCAGTTCTTC.

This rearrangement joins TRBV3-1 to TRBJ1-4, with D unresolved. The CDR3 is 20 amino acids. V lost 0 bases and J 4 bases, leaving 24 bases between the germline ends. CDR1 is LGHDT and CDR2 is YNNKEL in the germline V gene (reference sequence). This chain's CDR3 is CASSQDFRETSLGSNEKLFF. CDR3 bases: TGTGCCAGCAGCCAAGATTTTAGGGAGACCTCACTGGGGAGTAATGAAAAACTGTTTTTT.

DNA of the CDR3: TGTGCCAGCCGCCCTAGGGCAGCCACTTACGAGCAGTACTTC. Amino acids: CASRPRAATYEQYF. The chain links TRBV6-2 or TRBV6-3 to TRBJ2-7; D not resolved. CDR3 length equals 14 residues. The germline V and J ends were trimmed by 8 bases and 4 bases, with 18 bases remaining between them. Per germline, CDR1 MNHEY and CDR2 SVGEGT.

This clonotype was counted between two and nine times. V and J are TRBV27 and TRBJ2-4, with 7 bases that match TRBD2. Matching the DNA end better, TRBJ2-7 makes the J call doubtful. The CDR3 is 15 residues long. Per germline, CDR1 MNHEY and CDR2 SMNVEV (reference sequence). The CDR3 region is CASSLFIGGINEQYF. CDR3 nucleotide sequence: TGTGCCAGCAGTTTATTCATCGGGGGGATCAACGAGCAGTACTTC.

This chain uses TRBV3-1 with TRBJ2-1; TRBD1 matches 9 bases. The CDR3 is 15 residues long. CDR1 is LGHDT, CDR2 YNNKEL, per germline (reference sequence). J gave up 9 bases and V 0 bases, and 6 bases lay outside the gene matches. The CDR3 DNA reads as TGTGCCAGCAGCCAAGAAGGACAGGGGTGGAGTGAGCAGTTCTTC. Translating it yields CASSQEGQGWSEQFF.

Here the CDR3 reads CASTQGRGTDLYGYTF. CDR3 DNA: TGTGCCAGCACCCAGGGTCGAGGGACAGACCTCTATGGCTACACCTTC. The rearrangement joins TRBV7-2 to TRBJ1-2; TRBD1 matches 7 bases. V gave up 7 bases and J gave up 4 bases; unmatched junction bases: 15. Germline assignment: CDR1 SGHTA and CDR2 FQGNSA. This CDR3 is 16 amino acids long.

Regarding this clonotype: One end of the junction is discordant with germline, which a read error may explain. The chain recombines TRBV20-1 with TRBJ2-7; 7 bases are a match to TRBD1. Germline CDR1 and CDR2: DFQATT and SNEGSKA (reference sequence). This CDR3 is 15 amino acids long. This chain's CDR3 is CSATVPRDSSYKQYF. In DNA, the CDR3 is TGCAGTGCTACAGTACCCCGGGACAGCTCCTACAAGCAGTACTTC.

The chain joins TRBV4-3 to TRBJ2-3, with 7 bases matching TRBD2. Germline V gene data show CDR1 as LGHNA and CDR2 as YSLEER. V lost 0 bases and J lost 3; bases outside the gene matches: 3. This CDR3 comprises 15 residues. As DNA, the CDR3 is TGCGCCAGCAGCCAAGAGCGGGGGACGACAGATACGCAGTATTTT. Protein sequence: CASSQERGTTDTQYF.

Here the CDR3 DNA reads TGTGCCAGCAACTACCGCGGACTAGCCGACAATGAGCAGTTCTTC. Translating gives CASNYRGLADNEQFF. The gene calls are TRBV6-2 or TRBV6-3 and TRBJ2-1, with 8 bases aligning to TRBD2. The CDR3 has 15 amino acids. V dropped 7 bases and J dropped 5; count of bases not matched to a gene: 10. Germline CDR1 MNHEY, CDR2 SVGEGT.

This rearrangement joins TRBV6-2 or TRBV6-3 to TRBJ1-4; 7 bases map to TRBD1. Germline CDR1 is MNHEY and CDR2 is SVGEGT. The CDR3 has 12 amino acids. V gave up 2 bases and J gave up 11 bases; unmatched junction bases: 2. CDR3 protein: CASSYPTGKLFF. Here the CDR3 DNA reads TGTGCCAGCAGTTACCCGACAGGGAAACTGTTTTTT.

CDR3 sequence: CASRPLASGGLQETQYF. The CDR3 coding sequence is TGCGCCAGCAGGCCCTTAGCTAGCGGGGGCCTTCAAGAGACCCAGTACTTC. The genes are TRBV5-1 and TRBJ2-5, with 10 positions matching TRBD2. The germline gives CDR1 SGHRS, CDR2 YFSETQ. Unmatched junction bases numbered 12, after V lost 5 bases and J lost 2 bases. There are 17 residues in the CDR3.

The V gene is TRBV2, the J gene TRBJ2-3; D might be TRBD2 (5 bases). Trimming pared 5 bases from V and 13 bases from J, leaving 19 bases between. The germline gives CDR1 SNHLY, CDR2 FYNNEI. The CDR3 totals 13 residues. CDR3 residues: CASSSRDPSFEYF. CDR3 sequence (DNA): TGTGCCAGCAGTTCCCGGGATCCCTCATTCGAGTATTTT.

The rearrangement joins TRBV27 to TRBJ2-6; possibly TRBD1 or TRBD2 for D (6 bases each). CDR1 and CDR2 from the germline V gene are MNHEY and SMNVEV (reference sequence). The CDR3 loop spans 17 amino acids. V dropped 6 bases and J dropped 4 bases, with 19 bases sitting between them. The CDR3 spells CASSTVSWGAGANVLTF. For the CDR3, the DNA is TGTGCCAGCAGCACCGTAAGTTGGGGGGCCGGGGCCAACGTCCTGACTTTC.

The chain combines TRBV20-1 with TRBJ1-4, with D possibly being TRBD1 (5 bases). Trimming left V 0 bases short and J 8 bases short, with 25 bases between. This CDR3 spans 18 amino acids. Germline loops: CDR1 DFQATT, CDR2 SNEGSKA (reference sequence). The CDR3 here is CSARDLLAWQGGNEKLFF. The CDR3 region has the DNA TGCAGTGCTAGAGATTTGTTGGCGTGGCAGGGTGGTAACGAAAAACTGTTTTTT.

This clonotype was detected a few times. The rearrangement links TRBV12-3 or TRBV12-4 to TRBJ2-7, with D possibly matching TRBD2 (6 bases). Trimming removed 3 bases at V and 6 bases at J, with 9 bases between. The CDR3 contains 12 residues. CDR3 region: CASSFVGGEQYF. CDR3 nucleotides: TGTGCCAGCAGTTTTGTGGGGGGCGAGCAGTACTTC.